The source of this T cell receptor (beta chain) is a study of cytomegalovirus exposure and HLA in healthy donors. Details on this clone: What it recognizes is unknown.

Study-wide points: Cytomegalovirus-associated status was assigned to roughly 160 TCR beta chains. TRBV6-2, TRBV6-3 and other indistinguishable V segments were excluded.

Germline values: CDR1 KGHSY, CDR2 FQNENV. The ends were cut back, 1 base at V and 9 bases at J, with 7 bases in the middle. The CDR3 covers 11 residues. The study ran its PCR with 60 Vbeta and 13 Jbeta primers. Assay: immunoSEQ multiplex PCR; the TCRdb copy retains only in-frame clones and omits some. Of tens of thousands of clones detected, roughly 82% appear once; the ten largest clones hold under 12%. The receptor's source is a woman aged 18-29 years in good health and CMV-seropositive. The chain joins TRBV16 to TRBJ2-7; D uncertain. The sample taken for sequencing was PBMCs. CDR3 region: CASSQWSGQYF. The CDR3 DNA follows: TGTGCCAGCAGCCAATGGTCAGGGCAGTACTTC.